Below, one T cell receptor beta chain is given with its context. The sample belongs to a study of blood T cell repertoires in COVID-19. Background on the study: Some COVID-19 samples were acute and others convalescent; all came from the United States, Italy and Spain. Sample material is recorded as cDNA or gDNA derived from T cells, B-cell-depleted T cells, or PBMCs.

Original data processing: By means of reference gene primer amplification, nucleated cell counts were estimated. The protocol was immunoSEQ multiplex PCR, while the TCRdb copy is restricted to in-frame clones and leaves out a portion. The V and J calls and clone size come from that table; D and trimming were worked out from the DNA. There are roughly 260,000 clones in the sample; approximately 86% occur only once, and roughly 9.8% lies in the top ten. The CDR3 runs to 17 residues. Germline lookup yields CDR1 KGHDR and CDR2 SFDVKD. The V and J ends lost 3 bases and 5 bases, in that order; junction bases with no gene match: 12.

Sequencing used peripheral blood. The V gene is TRBV24-1, the J gene TRBJ2-5, with 9 bases that match TRBD1. The origin of this receptor is a man between 35 and 55 years old who had recovered from COVID-19. As DNA, the CDR3 is TGTGCCACCAGTGATCTACGGACAGGGGTATTTTCTGAGACCCAGTACTTC. Protein product: CATSDLRTGVFSETQYF.